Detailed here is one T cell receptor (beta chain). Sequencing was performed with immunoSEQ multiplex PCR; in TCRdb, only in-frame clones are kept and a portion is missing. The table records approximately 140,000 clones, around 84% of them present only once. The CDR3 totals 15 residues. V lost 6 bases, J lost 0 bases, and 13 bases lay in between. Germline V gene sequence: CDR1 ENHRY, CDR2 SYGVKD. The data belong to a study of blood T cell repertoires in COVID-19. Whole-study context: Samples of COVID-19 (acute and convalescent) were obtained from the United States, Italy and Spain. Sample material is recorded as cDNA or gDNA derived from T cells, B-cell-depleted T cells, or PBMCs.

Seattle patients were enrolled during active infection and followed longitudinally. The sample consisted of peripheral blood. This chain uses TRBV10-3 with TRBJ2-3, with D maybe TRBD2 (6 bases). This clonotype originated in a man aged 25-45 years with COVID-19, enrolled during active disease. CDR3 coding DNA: TGTGCCATCAGGGGCGGGACGTTTAGCACAGATACGCAGTATTTT. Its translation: CAIRGGTFSTDTQYF.